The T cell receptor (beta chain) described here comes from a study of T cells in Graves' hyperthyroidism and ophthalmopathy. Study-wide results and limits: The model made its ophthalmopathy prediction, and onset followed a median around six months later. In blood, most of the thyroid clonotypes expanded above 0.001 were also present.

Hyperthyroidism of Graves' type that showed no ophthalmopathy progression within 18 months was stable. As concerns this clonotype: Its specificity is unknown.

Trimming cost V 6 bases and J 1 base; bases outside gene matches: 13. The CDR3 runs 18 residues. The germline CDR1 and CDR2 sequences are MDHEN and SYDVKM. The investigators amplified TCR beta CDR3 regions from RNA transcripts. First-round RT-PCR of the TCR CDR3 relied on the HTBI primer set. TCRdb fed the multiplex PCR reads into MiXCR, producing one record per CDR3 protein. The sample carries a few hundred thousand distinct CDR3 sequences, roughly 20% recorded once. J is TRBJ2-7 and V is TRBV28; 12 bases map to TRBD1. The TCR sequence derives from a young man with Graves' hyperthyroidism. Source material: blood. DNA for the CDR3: TGTGCCAGCAGACCCGGGCCGGGACAGGGGGCCGGTTCCTACGAGCAGTACTTC. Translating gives CASRPGPGQGAGSYEQYF.